This passage covers 13 T cell receptor beta chains from one sample sequenced in a study of cytomegalovirus exposure and HLA in healthy donors. In the PCR, 60 Vbeta and 13 Jbeta primers were used. Sequencing was performed with immunoSEQ multiplex PCR; in TCRdb, only in-frame clones are kept and a portion is missing. The repertoire consists of roughly 130,000 clones, with 88% occurring once and the leading ten covering around 0.54%. Sequenced material: PBMCs. The receptor set was obtained from a woman aged 35 to 49 in good health and CMV-seronegative.

The CDR3 reads CASSLSGGIGDTEAFF. Here the CDR3 DNA reads TGTGCCAGCAGTTTATCGGGGGGAATCGGGGACACTGAAGCTTTCTTT. This rearrangement joins TRBV27 to TRBJ1-1, with D tentatively TRBD1 (5 bases). This CDR3 has 16 amino acids. The germline V gene has CDR1 MNHEY and CDR2 SMNVEV (reference sequence). The V end lost 0 bases, the J end lost 3 bases, and 14 bases lay between the germline ends.

The rearrangement joins TRBV5-1 to TRBJ2-5, with D possibly being TRBD1 (6 bases). V lost 4 bases to trimming and J lost 2 bases, with 12 bases between them. The CDR3 contains 14 residues. Per germline, CDR1 SGHRS and CDR2 YFSETQ. The CDR3 bases are TGCGCCAGCAGCGAGGTACAGGGTCAAGAGACCCAGTACTTC. It encodes CASSEVQGQETQYF.

The chain carries TRBV7-9 and TRBJ2-3; D gene unclear. The CDR3 is made up of 15 amino acids. Germline lookup yields CDR1 SEHNR and CDR2 FQNEAQ (reference sequence). Trimming cost V 5 bases and J 2 bases, with 14 bases left between them. In nucleotides, the CDR3 is TGTGCCAGCAGCGACCAAAGCGCTATCACAGATACGCAGTATTTT. It codes for CASSDQSAITDTQYF.

The V call is TRBV6-1, the J call TRBJ2-2, with 7 bases that match TRBD1. Trimming removed 9 bases from V and 7 bases from J; junction bases left unmatched: 8. Germline-derived CDR1 and CDR2 are MNHNS and SASEGT. The CDR3 spans 13 residues. CDR3: CASTQGLFGELFF. The CDR3 DNA follows: TGTGCCAGTACACAGGGGTTGTTCGGGGAGCTGTTTTTT.

V gene TRBV11-3 combines with J gene TRBJ2-1; 11 nucleotides line up with TRBD2. The CDR3 consists of 16 residues. Germline CDR1 reads SGHNT; CDR2 reads YENEEA. V shed 1 base and J 2 bases; nucleotides not matched to a gene: 1. Here the CDR3 DNA reads TGTGCCAGCAGCTTAGGACTAGCGGGAACCTACAATGAGCAGTTCTTC. Translating it yields CASSLGLAGTYNEQFF.

In this sample, this clone turned up once. The V and J genes are TRBV5-1 and TRBJ2-1, with 10 bases identical to TRBD2. The germline V gene has CDR1 SGHRS and CDR2 YFSETQ. The CDR3 has 15 residues. V dropped 1 base and J dropped 7; count of bases not matched to a gene: 5. The CDR3 region is CASSLRTSGGNEQFF. In nucleotides, the CDR3 is TGCGCCAGCAGCTTGAGGACTAGCGGAGGGAATGAGCAGTTCTTC.

About this clone itself: The sample has other DNA sequences that encode this CDR3 too. The rearrangement links TRBV28 to TRBJ2-1; a weak D match, TRBD1 (7 bases). CDR1 is MDHEN and CDR2 is SYDVKM in the germline V gene. The CDR3 consists of 15 residues. Trimming pared 6 bases from V and 12 bases from J, leaving 24 bases between. Here the CDR3 reads CASRAPGQGGIWQFF. The CDR3 region has the DNA TGTGCCAGCAGAGCCCCGGGGCAGGGGGGAATATGGCAGTTCTTC.

The rearrangement uses TRBV5-1 and TRBJ2-7; D gene ambiguous. Trimming removed 0 bases at V and 0 bases at J, with 10 bases between. The CDR3 is 15 residues long. Germline lookup yields CDR1 SGHRS and CDR2 YFSETQ. The CDR3 sequence is CASSLAAESSYEQYF. The CDR3, as DNA: TGCGCCAGCAGCTTGGCGGCGGAGAGCTCCTACGAGCAGTACTTC.

This clone was seen a few times. The rearrangement uses TRBV7-2 and TRBJ2-7, with 9 bases that match TRBD1. J gave up 5 bases and V 2 bases, and 7 bases lay outside the gene matches. The CDR3 has 15 residues. CDR1 and CDR2 (germline): SGHTA, FQGNSA. The CDR3 sequence is CASSLLGQGDHEQYF. The DNA for the CDR3 is TGTGCCAGCAGCTTACTGGGACAGGGTGACCACGAGCAGTACTTC.

The genes are TRBV7-8 and TRBJ2-5; the match to TRBD1 covers 8 bases. Trimming removed 1 base from V and 5 bases from J; junction bases left unmatched: 3. Germline V gives CDR1 SGHVS, CDR2 FQNEAQ. The CDR3 is made up of 14 amino acids. CDR3: CASSLGQGAETQYF. The CDR3, as DNA: TGTGCCAGCAGCTTAGGTCAGGGGGCTGAGACCCAGTACTTC.

The chain carries TRBV19 and TRBJ2-1, with a tentative D call TRBD2 (6 bases). Germline V gene lookup returns CDR1 LNHDA and CDR2 SQIVND (reference sequence). The CDR3 extends over 16 amino acids. Deletions cut 7 bases from V and 5 bases from J, with 21 bases between. The CDR3 sequence: CASMALRGTLNNEQFF. The CDR3, as DNA: TGTGCCAGTATGGCCCTCCGCGGGACCTTAAACAATGAGCAGTTCTTC.

This chain uses TRBV5-1 with TRBJ2-4; D is perhaps TRBD1 (6 bases). Germline-derived CDR1 and CDR2 are SGHRS and YFSETQ. The CDR3 has 13 residues. V gave up 2 bases and J gave up 5 bases, with 8 bases separating them. The CDR3 loop reads CASSFAGENIQYF. The CDR3 coding sequence is TGCGCCAGCAGCTTCGCAGGGGAAAACATTCAGTACTTC.

This clone appeared once. The CDR3 nucleotides read TGTGCCAGCAGCTTGCAGCGTGTCACCTACACAGATACGCAGTATTTT. Its protein is CASSLQRVTYTDTQYF. V is TRBV5-6 and J is TRBJ2-3, with no clear D. Germline V gene data show CDR1 as SGHDT and CDR2 as YYEEEE. Trimming cost V 1 base and J 2 bases, with 14 bases left between them. The CDR3 has 16 residues.